Listed here are 15 T cell receptor beta chains from one sample, sequenced in a study of response to subunit inactivated influenza vaccine. TCRdb re-derived calls from the RT-PCR reads in MiXCR, one entry per CDR3 protein. This table holds about 780,000 distinct CDR3 sequences, less than 20% found once. The sample in question was PBMCs from blood, obtained 4 to 6 days after vaccination. The receptors come from a man aged 45 to 65 who received an inactivated influenza vaccine.

In this sample, this clonotype turned up a few times. CDR3 nucleotide sequence: TGTGCCAGCAGCTCCGGACAGGTCAGGGGCATTCAGTACTTC. This sequence encodes CASSSGQVRGIQYF. This sequence joins TRBV5-5 and TRBJ2-4; 7 bases match TRBD1. V shed 3 bases and J 9 bases; nucleotides not matched to a gene: 9. CDR1 is SGHKS, CDR2 YYEKEE, per germline (reference sequence). This CDR3 spans 14 amino acids.

The chain couples TRBV6-1 to TRBJ2-1; tentative D call: TRBD2 (6 bases). This CDR3 comprises 14 residues. The germline gives CDR1 MNHNS, CDR2 SASEGT. The ends were cut back, 6 bases at V and 8 bases at J, with 17 bases in the middle. The CDR3 region is CASRVSGHGDEQFF. In nucleotides, the CDR3 is TGTGCCAGCAGGGTTAGCGGACACGGGGATGAGCAGTTCTTC.

The chain carries TRBV7-2 and TRBJ1-6; 9 bases align to TRBD1. The CDR3 consists of 15 residues. Trimming cost V 1 base and J 5 bases; bases outside gene matches: 0. The V gene's germline CDR1 is SGHTA and CDR2 FQGNSA. The CDR3 DNA follows: TGTGCCAGCAGCTTAGGGACAGGGGATAATTCACCCCTCCACTTT. It codes for CASSLGTGDNSPLHF.

CDR3 coding DNA: TGTGCCAGCAGGATGGCCCCAGATACGCAGTATTTT. It translates to CASRMAPDTQYF. This chain uses TRBV7-9 with TRBJ2-3; D unresolved. Germline CDR1 SEHNR, CDR2 FQNEAQ (reference sequence). This CDR3 has 12 residues. Trimming took 6 bases from V and 4 from J, leaving 8 bases between them.

The table lists this clonotype with many counts. This chain connects TRBV5-1 to TRBJ2-1; D is ambiguous. Germline CDR1 is SGHRS and CDR2 is YFSETQ. The CDR3 is 12 residues long. The germline V and J ends were trimmed by 0 bases and 8 bases, with 6 bases remaining between them. The CDR3 nucleotides read TGCGCCAGCAGCTTGGGATCCGATGAGCAGTTCTTC. Amino acid sequence: CASSLGSDEQFF.

This clonotype has a handful of counts. The chain is built from TRBV4-2 and TRBJ2-7; D is unresolved. Trimming pared 1 base from V and 3 bases from J, leaving 10 bases between. Per the germline V gene, CDR1 is LGHNA and CDR2 is YNFKEQ. CDR3 length: 14 residues. CDR3 DNA: TGTGCCAGCAGCCAAGCTAGATGGGGCTACGAGCAGTACTTC. Translating it yields CASSQARWGYEQYF.

This clonotype has only a few counts. V gene TRBV24-1 combines with J gene TRBJ2-5; D is undetermined. Trimming removed 2 bases at V and 4 bases at J, with 13 bases between. Looked up from germline, CDR1 is KGHDR and CDR2 is SFDVKD. This CDR3 has 15 amino acids. The CDR3 DNA reads TGTGCCACCAGTGATTCAGCCTACGTCGGAGAGACCCAGTACTTC. This translates into CATSDSAYVGETQYF.

The J gene is TRBJ2-7, the V gene TRBV6-5; D is perhaps TRBD1 (6 bases). Germline-derived CDR1 and CDR2 are MNHEY and SVGAGI. V was pared by 0 bases and J by 3 bases, with 12 bases between. This CDR3 has 15 amino acids. CDR3 loop: CASSYSTGSFYEQYF. The CDR3, as DNA: TGTGCCAGCAGTTACTCGACAGGTAGTTTCTACGAGCAGTACTTC.

The rearrangement uses TRBV29-1 and TRBJ1-1, with a possible D match to TRBD1 (6 bases). The CDR3 is 13 residues long. Germline CDR1 SQVTM, CDR2 ANQGSEA. Trimming cost V 5 bases and J 1 base, with 11 bases left between them. Here the CDR3 DNA reads TGCAGCGTTTGGACAGTGCGGAACACTGAAGCTTTCTTT. Translated, it gives CSVWTVRNTEAFF.

This chain joins TRBV5-1 and TRBJ2-7; weak D call: TRBD2 (5 bases). The CDR3 runs 14 residues. Trimming pared 1 base from V and 3 bases from J, leaving 11 bases between. Germline CDR1 SGHRS, CDR2 YFSETQ. Here the CDR3 reads CASSLHIGDYEQYF. The CDR3 DNA follows: TGCGCCAGCAGCTTGCATATCGGGGACTACGAGCAGTACTTC.

This clonotype was recorded once. This chain uses TRBV4-1 with TRBJ2-7; no definite D call. V lost 1 base to trimming and J lost 5 bases, with 18 bases between them. CDR3 length: 16 residues. Germline V lookup: CDR1 MGHRA, CDR2 YSYEKL. The CDR3 reads CASSQAPLPSGDEQYF. CDR3 DNA: TGCGCCAGCAGCCAAGCCCCCCTCCCCTCTGGGGACGAGCAGTACTTC.

The gene calls are TRBV5-1 and TRBJ2-7; TRBD2 agrees at 7 bases. Germline CDR1 SGHRS, CDR2 YFSETQ. This CDR3 is built from 14 residues. The junction had 6 bases not matched to a gene; V was cut back by 2 bases and J by 4 bases. The CDR3 spells CASSFAGEGYEQYF. The CDR3 DNA is TGCGCCAGCAGCTTTGCGGGAGAAGGGTACGAGCAGTACTTC.

This clonotype showed up many times. V is TRBV20-1 and J is TRBJ2-7; D is possibly TRBD1 or TRBD2 (6 bases each). The CDR3 has 12 residues. Looked up from germline, CDR1 is DFQATT and CDR2 is SNEGSKA (reference sequence). V lost 6 bases, J lost 3 bases, and 12 bases lay in between. The CDR3 region is CSAYKGGYEQYF. DNA of the CDR3: TGCAGTGCGTATAAGGGGGGCTACGAGCAGTACTTC.

This clonotype came up many times. The chain links TRBV29-1 to TRBJ2-1, with TRBD1 identical over 12 bases. Germline V gene lookup returns CDR1 SQVTM and CDR2 ANQGSEA. This CDR3 comprises 14 residues. The junction had 2 bases not matched to a gene; V was cut back by 2 bases and J by 6 bases. Written as DNA, the CDR3 is TGCAGCGTTGAAAGGGACAGGGGGCCCAATGAGCAGTTCTTC. It translates to CSVERDRGPNEQFF.

As to this clonotype: Given a much more abundant clone one base away, this may be a read error. The rearrangement uses TRBV6-1 and TRBJ1-1; D unresolved. Germline assignment: CDR1 MNHNS and CDR2 SASEGT. The CDR3 runs to 14 residues. In DNA form, the CDR3 reads TGTGCCAGCTCCCGGCAGCCCATGAGCACTGAAGCTTCCTTT. It encodes CASSRQPMSTEASF.